This T cell receptor (beta chain) was sequenced in a study of T-cell reconstitution after alpha-beta-depleted transplantation in children. Findings of the study overall: By one year post-transplant, T-cell counts and diversity largely arose from T cells that were newly produced. The high TCRbeta diversity at day 60 in some patients came from surviving recipient T cells and thymic progenitors. About two months after transplant, alpha-beta T cells reportedly came from several hundred expanded graft clones.

As it was prepared, the TCRbeta library received unique molecular identifiers. Each CDR3 protein is one row after TCRdb ran MiXCR on the PCR reads. The profile covers some 150,000 distinct CDR3 sequences, with around 10% appearing a single time and over 15% taken by the ten largest. Per germline, CDR1 LNHNV and CDR2 YYDKDF (reference sequence). The CDR3 length is 15 residues. V lost 5 bases, J lost 6 bases, and 10 bases stayed unmatched. This clonotype was recorded many times. Its antigen remains unknown. The rearrangement joins TRBV15 to TRBJ2-1; 7 bases map to TRBD1. The receptor comes from a female patient aged 2 to 10 who had a stem cell transplant for congenital amegakaryocytic thrombocytopenia, so the T cells may come from the graft donor. Source: PBMCs, mostly from graft donor cells, taken 180 days after TCRalphabeta/CD19-depleted stem cell transplant. The CDR3 is CATSGNRGGGNEQFF. The CDR3 nucleotides are TGTGCCACCAGCGGGAACAGGGGTGGGGGCAATGAGCAGTTCTTC. Full variable domain (outside the CDR3, taken from reference TRBV15 and TRBJ2-1): DAMVIQNPRYQVTQFGKPVTLSCSQTLNHNVMYWYQQKSSQAPKLLFHYYDKDFNNEADTPDNFQSRRPNTSFCFLDIRSPGLGDTAMYLCATSGNRGGGNEQFFGPGTRLTVL.